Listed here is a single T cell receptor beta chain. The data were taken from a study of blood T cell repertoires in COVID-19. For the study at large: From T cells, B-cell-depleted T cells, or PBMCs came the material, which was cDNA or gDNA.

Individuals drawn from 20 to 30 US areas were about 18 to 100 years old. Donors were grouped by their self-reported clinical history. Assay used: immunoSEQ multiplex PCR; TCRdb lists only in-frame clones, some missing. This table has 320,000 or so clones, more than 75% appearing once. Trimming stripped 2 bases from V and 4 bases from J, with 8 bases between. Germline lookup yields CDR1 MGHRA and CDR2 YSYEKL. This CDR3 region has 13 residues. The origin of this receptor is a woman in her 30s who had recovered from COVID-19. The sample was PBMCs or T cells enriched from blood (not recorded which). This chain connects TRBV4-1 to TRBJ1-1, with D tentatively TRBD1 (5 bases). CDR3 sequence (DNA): TGCGCCAGCAGCCAATGGGGCGGCACTGAAGCTTTCTTT. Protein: CASSQWGGTEAFF.